This TCR beta chain appears in the sequencing data of a study of identical twins. From the 5' RACE reads, TCRdb called clonotypes with MiXCR, one entry per CDR3 protein. The repertoire holds a few hundred thousand distinct CDR3 sequences, with 13% to 15% as singletons. This clonotype was detected a few times. Its specificity is unknown. Everyone who donated was a healthy Caucasian. CDR1 is MNHEY, CDR2 SMNVEV, per germline (reference sequence). The J segment lost 5 bases and the V segment lost 4 bases, leaving 7 bases of the junction unmatched. The CDR3 is 14 amino acids. Study-wide results and caveats: Excess sharing by twins proved weaker in beta out-of-frame sequences. The analysis was cross-sectional rather than longitudinal within donors.

The sample was also linked to a second study, of yellow fever vaccine responses in identical twins.

This receptor was obtained from a woman aged 18-29 years in good health. V is TRBV27 and J is TRBJ2-7, with TRBD1 matching over 8 bases. Sequencing input: CD4+ T cells sorted from blood. CDR3 sequence reads: CASSSLDRVNEQYF. The CDR3 DNA is TGTGCCAGCAGTTCCTTGGACAGGGTTAACGAGCAGTACTTC.